Presented here are 8 T cell receptor beta chains from one specimen sequenced in a study of blood T cell repertoires in COVID-19. Libraries were prepared by immunoSEQ multiplex PCR; TCRdb keeps only in-frame clonotypes and omits some of them. The sample lists 200,000 to 250,000 clones; around 82% were seen once. Sequenced material: PBMCs or T cells enriched from blood (not recorded which). Receptor source: a man younger than 40 with acute COVID-19.

This clone was observed once. The gene calls are TRBV5-5 and TRBJ2-1; no firm D call. CDR1 is SGHKS, CDR2 YYEKEE, per germline (reference sequence). This CDR3 has 14 residues. V gave up 1 base and J gave up 5 bases, with 10 bases separating them. CDR3 loop: CASSLWASNNEQFF. The DNA of the CDR3 is TGTGCCAGCAGCTTGTGGGCCTCTAACAATGAGCAGTTCTTC.

This sequence joins TRBV27 and TRBJ2-7; weak D call: TRBD1 (6 bases). Trimming cost V 5 bases and J 2 bases, with 13 bases left between them. This CDR3 is 14 amino acids long. The germline V gene has CDR1 MNHEY and CDR2 SMNVEV (reference sequence). The CDR3, as DNA: TGTGCCAGCAGTACCCGGACAGAAACCTACGAGCAGTACTTC. Translated: CASSTRTETYEQYF.

This clone appeared a few times. V and J are TRBV4-2 and TRBJ1-1; D gene uncertain. V was trimmed by 4 bases and J by 1 base, leaving 16 bases between them. Per the germline V gene, CDR1 is LGHNA and CDR2 is YNFKEQ. The CDR3 is made up of 16 amino acids. CDR3 in DNA: TGTGCCAGCAGCCCGAATGCCCAACAACAGAACACTGAAGCTTTCTTT. It specifies CASSPNAQQQNTEAFF.

The V call is TRBV10-1, the J call TRBJ2-7, with 10 bases lining up with TRBD2. The CDR3 totals 12 residues. Germline CDR1 reads WNHNN; CDR2 reads SYGVQD (reference sequence). The V and J ends lost 9 bases and 3 bases, in that order; junction bases with no gene match: 2. CDR3 nucleotide sequence: TGCGCCAGTAGCGGGGGGAACTACGAGCAGTACTTC. Encoded protein: CASSGGNYEQYF.

This chain links TRBV29-1 with TRBJ1-1; 10 bases match TRBD1. This CDR3 is built from 13 residues. J gave up 5 bases and V 6 bases, and 6 bases lay outside the gene matches. Germline-derived CDR1 and CDR2 are SQVTM and ANQGSEA. CDR3 sequence: CSVRTGGDTEAFF. The CDR3, as DNA: TGCAGCGTGAGGACAGGGGGAGATACTGAAGCTTTCTTT.

V usage is TRBV13 and J usage is TRBJ2-7; the match to TRBD1 covers 9 bases. This CDR3 contains 17 residues. V shed 5 bases, J shed 0 bases, and the junction held 11 bases outside the gene matches. CDR1 is PRHDT, CDR2 FYEKMQ, per germline (reference sequence). The CDR3 sequence is CASSQAEGQGYSYEQYF. The CDR3 nucleotides read TGTGCCAGCAGCCAAGCAGAGGGACAGGGTTACTCCTACGAGCAGTACTTC.

The rearrangement links TRBV29-1 to TRBJ2-5; 14 nucleotides align to TRBD2. The CDR3 sequence is 14 residues long. The junction had 4 bases not matched to a gene; V was cut back by 5 bases and J by 5 bases. CDR1 is SQVTM, CDR2 ANQGSEA, per germline. CDR3 protein: CSVRRTSGGETQYF. For the CDR3, the DNA is TGCAGCGTTCGAAGGACTAGCGGGGGGGAGACCCAGTACTTC.

CDR3 coding DNA: TGTGCCAGCAGCCAGCTGACGAAACTAGCGGGGGTAAATGAGCAGTTCTTC. As protein: CASSQLTKLAGVNEQFF. The chain couples TRBV3-1 (or the pseudogene TRBV3-2) to TRBJ2-1; 11 bases match TRBD2. The CDR3 totals 17 residues. The germline gives CDR1 LGHDT, CDR2 YNNKEL (reference sequence). The V and J ends lost 3 bases and 7 bases, in that order; junction bases with no gene match: 11.